This TCR beta chain is from a study of cytomegalovirus exposure and HLA in healthy donors. Study outcomes and limitations: When presence/absence was analysed, sequencing depth was taken to be roughly uniform across donors.

The PCR made use of 60 Vbeta and 13 Jbeta primers. TCRdb keeps only in-frame clones here, not all; method: immunoSEQ multiplex PCR. Among about 90,000 clones listed, roughly 71% were seen once. Germline loops: CDR1 MDHEN, CDR2 SYDVKM. The CDR3 is 16 residues long. In the case of this clone: The antigen remains unidentified. The germline gene is not matched at one end of the junction; a read error may be the cause.

The sample taken for sequencing was PBMCs. The rearrangement links TRBV28 to TRBJ2-2, with TRBD2 as a possible D gene (5 bases). The receptor was isolated from a woman under 30 in good health and CMV-seropositive. For the CDR3, the DNA is TGTGCCAGCAGTTTAATCACTAGTGGGCTCACCGGGAAGCTGTTTTTT. Protein product: CASSLITSGLTGKLFF.